Presented here are 8 T cell receptor beta chains from one specimen sequenced in a study of PD-1 blockade in classical Hodgkin lymphoma. The data were produced by immunoSEQ multiplex PCR, yet TCRdb's version contains in-frame clones alone and is incomplete. The table records under 4,500 clones, around 76% of them present only once. All the patients suffered relapse after autologous stem cell transplantation, and brentuximab vedotin exposure differed. Magnetic negative selection served to purify CD4+ T cells out of PBMCs that had been thawed. Specimen: CD4+ T cells from blood, collected at baseline. Receptor source: a human donor with classical Hodgkin lymphoma.

This chain links TRBV21-1 with TRBJ2-7; the table's TRBD1 call for D was not verified on the DNA. TRBV21-1 is reported as a pseudogene. The CDR3 extends over 14 amino acids. CDR3 sequence (DNA): TGTGCCAGCAGCAAAGTAACAGGGCATAACGAGCAGTACGTC. Residues: CASSKVTGHNEQYV.

This clone appeared a single time. The V gene is TRBV11-1, the J gene TRBJ1-2, with D unclear. Trimming shortened V by 5 bases and J by 5 bases, and 18 bases separated the two germline ends. The CDR3 is 15 residues long. Germline V gene data show CDR1 as SGHAT and CDR2 as FQDESV (reference sequence). CDR3 nucleotides: TGTGCCAGCAGCACTTCTCGGGAAGTTCGATATGGCTACACCTTC. Its translation is CASSTSREVRYGYTF.

The V and J genes are TRBV10-2 and TRBJ1-1; 10 positions match TRBD1. Per germline, CDR1 WSHSY and CDR2 SAAADI. The J segment lost 4 bases and the V segment lost 7 bases, leaving 3 bases of the junction unmatched. This CDR3 spans 13 amino acids. The CDR3 sequence: CASTGQGGTEAFF. CDR3 coding DNA: TGCGCCAGCACCGGACAGGGGGGCACTGAAGCTTTCTTT.

The chain uses TRBV6-1 and TRBJ1-1, with D tentatively TRBD1 (5 bases). V dropped 4 bases and J dropped 2 bases, with 14 bases sitting between them. CDR3 length: 15 residues. The germline CDR1 and CDR2 sequences are MNHNS and SASEGT. The CDR3 here is CASSVGGEGNTEAFF. The CDR3 region has the DNA TGTGCCAGCAGTGTGGGAGGGGAGGGAAACACTGAAGCTTTCTTT.

The chain couples TRBV2 to TRBJ2-2; D is uncertain. Germline V gives CDR1 SNHLY, CDR2 FYNNEI. V lost 8 bases to trimming and J lost 3 bases, with 7 bases between them. The length of the CDR3 is 12 residues. CDR3 protein: CASRVDTGELFF. As DNA, the CDR3 is TGTGCCAGCCGGGTCGACACCGGGGAGCTGTTTTTT.

By its share, this clone is large (0.1 to 1%). The V and J genes are TRBV5-1 and TRBJ1-6; 7 bases fit TRBD1. J gave up 6 bases and V 0 bases, and 0 bases lay outside the gene matches. The CDR3 has 14 residues. The germline gives CDR1 SGHRS, CDR2 YFSETQ. DNA of the CDR3: TGCGCCAGCAGCTTGGACAGGGGTAATTCACCCCTCCACTTT. Translating it yields CASSLDRGNSPLHF.

In this sample, this clone turned up a few times. The chain has TRBV9 and TRBJ1-4; TRBD1 agrees at 7 bases. J gave up 8 bases and V 4 bases, and 8 bases lay outside the gene matches. From germline, CDR1 is SGDLS and CDR2 YYNGEE. This CDR3 has 14 amino acids. DNA for the CDR3: TGTGCCAGCAGCCGGGACCCCAGGGGGGAAAAACTGTTTTTT. The encoded protein is CASSRDPRGEKLFF.

This sequence joins TRBV27 and TRBJ2-2; D is possibly TRBD1 or TRBD2 (5 bases each). Trimming took off 0 bases at V and 6 bases at J, with 17 bases between the two ends. The CDR3 loop spans 17 amino acids. CDR1 is MNHEY, CDR2 SMNVEV, per germline (reference sequence). CDR3 sequence (DNA): TGTGCCAGCAGTTTATCGGGGGTGTTGGGGTATTCCGGGGAGCTGTTTTTT. As protein: CASSLSGVLGYSGELFF.